This note documents a single T cell receptor (beta chain) sequence. What it recognizes is unknown. These data originate in a study of T cell repertoires in cytomegalovirus infection. As for the study in general: In public TCR beta signatures, there were indications of both CMV infection and matching HLA type.

Study observations and caveats: Ex vivo, HLA-C-restricted CMV-specific TCR beta clonotypes prevailed over the rest of the response.

Trimming took off 4 bases at V and 8 bases at J, with 11 bases between the two ends. Germline-derived CDR1 and CDR2 are SEHNR and FQNEAQ (reference sequence). The CDR3 spans 12 residues. One entry per CDR3 protein, called by TCRdb with MiXCR from the reads. The data show some 920,000 distinct CDR3 sequences, around 32% seen once. The TCR comes from a human donor in good health (CMV status not recorded). Some clones in this sample may be carry-over from other donors' samples. The source material was cultured CD8+ T cells from PBMCs, sampled from culture after CMV antigen stimulation. This rearrangement joins TRBV7-9 to TRBJ1-2, with D maybe TRBD1 (5 bases). The CDR3 is CASSSQVPGYTF. For the CDR3, the DNA is TGTGCCAGCAGCTCACAGGTCCCCGGCTACACCTTC.